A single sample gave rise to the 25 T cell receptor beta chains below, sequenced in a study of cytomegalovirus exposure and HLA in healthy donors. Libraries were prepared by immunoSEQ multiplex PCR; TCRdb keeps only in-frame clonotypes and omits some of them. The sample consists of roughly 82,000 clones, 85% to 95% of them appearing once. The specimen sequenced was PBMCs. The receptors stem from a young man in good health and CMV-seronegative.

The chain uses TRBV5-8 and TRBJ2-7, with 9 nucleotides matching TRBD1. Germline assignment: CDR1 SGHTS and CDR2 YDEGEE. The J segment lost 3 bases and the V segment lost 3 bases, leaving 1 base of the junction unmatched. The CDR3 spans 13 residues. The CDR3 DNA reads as TGTGCCAGCAGCTCGGGACAGGGCTACGAGCAGTACTTC. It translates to CASSSGQGYEQYF.

The CDR3 region has the DNA TGTGCCAGCAGACCCGGACAGGGTGGCAATGAGCAGTTCTTC. It codes for CASRPGQGGNEQFF. V usage is TRBV11-3 and J usage is TRBJ2-1; 8 positions agree with TRBD1. Germline loops: CDR1 SGHNT, CDR2 YENEEA. The CDR3 is made up of 14 amino acids. V lost 6 bases and J lost 6; bases outside the gene matches: 7.

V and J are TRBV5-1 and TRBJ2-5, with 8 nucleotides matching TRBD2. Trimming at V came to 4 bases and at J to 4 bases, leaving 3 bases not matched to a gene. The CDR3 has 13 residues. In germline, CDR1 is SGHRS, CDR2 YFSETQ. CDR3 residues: CASSRGGLETQYF. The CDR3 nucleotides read TGCGCCAGCAGCCGGGGGGGTTTAGAGACCCAGTACTTC.

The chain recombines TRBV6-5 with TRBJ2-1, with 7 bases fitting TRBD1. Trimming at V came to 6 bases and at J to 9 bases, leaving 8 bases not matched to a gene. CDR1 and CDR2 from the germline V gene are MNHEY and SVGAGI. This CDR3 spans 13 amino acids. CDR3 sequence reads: CASRPTGVTEQFF. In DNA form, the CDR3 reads TGTGCCAGCAGGCCAACAGGGGTTACTGAGCAGTTCTTC.

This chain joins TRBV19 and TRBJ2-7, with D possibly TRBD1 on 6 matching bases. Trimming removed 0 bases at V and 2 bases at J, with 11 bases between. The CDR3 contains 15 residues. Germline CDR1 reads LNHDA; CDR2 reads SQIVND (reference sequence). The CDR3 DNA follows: TGTGCCAGTAGTATAGACAGGGGAAATACCTACGAGCAGTACTTC. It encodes CASSIDRGNTYEQYF.

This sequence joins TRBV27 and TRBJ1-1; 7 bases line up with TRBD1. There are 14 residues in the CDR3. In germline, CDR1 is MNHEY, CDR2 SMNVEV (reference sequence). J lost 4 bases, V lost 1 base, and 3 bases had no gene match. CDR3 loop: CASSLYQGVTEAFF. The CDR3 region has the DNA TGTGCCAGCAGTTTATATCAGGGGGTCACTGAAGCTTTCTTT.

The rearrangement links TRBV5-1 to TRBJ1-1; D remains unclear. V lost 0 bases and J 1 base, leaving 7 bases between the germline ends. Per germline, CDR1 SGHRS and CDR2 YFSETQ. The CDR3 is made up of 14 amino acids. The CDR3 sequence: CASSLATGNTEAFF. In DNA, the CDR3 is TGCGCCAGCAGCTTGGCAACTGGGAACACTGAAGCTTTCTTT.

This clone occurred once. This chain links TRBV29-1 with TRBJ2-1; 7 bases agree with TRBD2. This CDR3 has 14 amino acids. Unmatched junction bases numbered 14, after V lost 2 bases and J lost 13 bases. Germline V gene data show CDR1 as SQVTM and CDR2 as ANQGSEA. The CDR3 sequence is CSVESSGASRDQFF. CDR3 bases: TGCAGCGTTGAATCTAGCGGAGCTAGCAGGGATCAGTTCTTC.

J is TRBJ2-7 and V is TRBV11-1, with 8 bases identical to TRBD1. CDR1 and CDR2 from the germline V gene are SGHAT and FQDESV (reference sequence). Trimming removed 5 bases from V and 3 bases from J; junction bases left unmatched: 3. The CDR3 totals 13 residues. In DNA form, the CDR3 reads TGTGCCAGCAGCCCCGGACAGGGCTACGAGCAGTACTTC. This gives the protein CASSPGQGYEQYF.

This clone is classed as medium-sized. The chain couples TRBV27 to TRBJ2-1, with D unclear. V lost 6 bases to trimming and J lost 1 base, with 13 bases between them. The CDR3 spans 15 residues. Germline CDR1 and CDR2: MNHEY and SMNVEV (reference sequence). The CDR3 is CASSPNSRSYNEQFF. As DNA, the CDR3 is TGTGCCAGCAGCCCCAACAGCCGGTCCTACAATGAGCAGTTCTTC.

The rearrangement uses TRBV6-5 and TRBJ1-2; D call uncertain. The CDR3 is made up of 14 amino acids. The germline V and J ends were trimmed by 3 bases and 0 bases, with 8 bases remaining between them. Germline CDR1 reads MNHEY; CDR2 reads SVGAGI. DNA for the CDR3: TGTGCCAGCAGTTATGCACCAGCTAACTATGGCTACACCTTC. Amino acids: CASSYAPANYGYTF.

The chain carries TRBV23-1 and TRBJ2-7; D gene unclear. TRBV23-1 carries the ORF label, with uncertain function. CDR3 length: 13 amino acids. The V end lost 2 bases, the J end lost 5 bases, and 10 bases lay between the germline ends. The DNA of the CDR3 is TGCGCCAGCAGTCAACCTCAGCGTCACGAGCAGTACTTC. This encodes CASSQPQRHEQYF.

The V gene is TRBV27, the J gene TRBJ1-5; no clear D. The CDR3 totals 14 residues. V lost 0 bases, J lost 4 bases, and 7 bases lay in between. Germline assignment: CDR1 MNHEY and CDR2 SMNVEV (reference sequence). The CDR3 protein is CASSLSRGNQPQHF. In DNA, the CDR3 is TGTGCCAGCAGTTTATCGCGGGGAAATCAGCCCCAGCATTTT.

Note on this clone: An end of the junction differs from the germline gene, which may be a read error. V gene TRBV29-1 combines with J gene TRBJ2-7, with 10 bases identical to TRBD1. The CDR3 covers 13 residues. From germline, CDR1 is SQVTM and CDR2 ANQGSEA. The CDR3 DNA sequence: TGCAGCGTTGAAACCCAAGACAGGGGGCACAACCTATTC. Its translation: CSVETQDRGHNLF.

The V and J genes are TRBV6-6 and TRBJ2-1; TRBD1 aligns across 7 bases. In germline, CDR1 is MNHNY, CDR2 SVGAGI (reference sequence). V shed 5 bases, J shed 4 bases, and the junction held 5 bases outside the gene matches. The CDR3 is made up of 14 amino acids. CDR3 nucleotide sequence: TGTGCCAGCAGTGACCGGGACAGATACAATGAGCAGTTCTTC. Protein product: CASSDRDRYNEQFF.

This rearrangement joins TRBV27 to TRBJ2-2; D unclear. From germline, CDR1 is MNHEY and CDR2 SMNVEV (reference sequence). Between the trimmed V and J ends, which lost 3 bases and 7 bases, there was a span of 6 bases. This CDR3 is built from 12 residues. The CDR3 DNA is TGTGCCAGCAGTTTTCAGGACGGGGAGCTGTTTTTT. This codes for CASSFQDGELFF.

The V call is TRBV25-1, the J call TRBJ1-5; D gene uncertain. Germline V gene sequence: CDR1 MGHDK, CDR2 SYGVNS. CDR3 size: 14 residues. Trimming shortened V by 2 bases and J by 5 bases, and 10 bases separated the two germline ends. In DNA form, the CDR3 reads TGTGCCAGCAGTGAAGACTGGAGGGATCAGCCCCAGCATTTT. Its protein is CASSEDWRDQPQHF.

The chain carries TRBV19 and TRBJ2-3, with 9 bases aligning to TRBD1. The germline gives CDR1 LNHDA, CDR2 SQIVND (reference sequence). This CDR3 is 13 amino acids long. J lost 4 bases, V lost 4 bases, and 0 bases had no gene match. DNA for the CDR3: TGTGCCAGTAGTAACAGGGGGCCAGATACGCAGTATTTT. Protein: CASSNRGPDTQYF.

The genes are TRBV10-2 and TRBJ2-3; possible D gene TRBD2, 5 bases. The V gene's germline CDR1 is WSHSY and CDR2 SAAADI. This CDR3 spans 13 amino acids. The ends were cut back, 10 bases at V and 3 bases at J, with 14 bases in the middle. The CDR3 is CATNLLATDTQYF. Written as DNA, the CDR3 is TGCGCCACCAACCTTTTAGCGACAGATACGCAGTATTTT.

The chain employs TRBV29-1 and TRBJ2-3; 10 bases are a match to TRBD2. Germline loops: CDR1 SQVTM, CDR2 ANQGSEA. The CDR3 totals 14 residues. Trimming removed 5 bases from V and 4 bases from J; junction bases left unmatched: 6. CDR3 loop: CSVTAGGLSDTQYF. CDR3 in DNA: TGCAGCGTTACAGCGGGGGGGCTGTCAGATACGCAGTATTTT.

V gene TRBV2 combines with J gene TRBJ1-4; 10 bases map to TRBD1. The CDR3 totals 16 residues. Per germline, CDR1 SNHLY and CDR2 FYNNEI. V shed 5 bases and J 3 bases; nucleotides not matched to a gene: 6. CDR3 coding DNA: TGTGCCAGCAGTCCCGGGACAGGGGAAGCTAATGAAAAACTGTTTTTT. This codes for CASSPGTGEANEKLFF.

The CDR3 sequence: CASWDRDNEQFF. The CDR3 DNA sequence: TGTGCCAGCTGGGACAGGGACAATGAGCAGTTCTTC. V is TRBV6-1 and J is TRBJ2-1; TRBD1 matches 9 bases. V was pared by 8 bases and J by 5 bases, with 1 base of the junction left unmatched. This CDR3 spans 12 amino acids. CDR1 MNHNS and CDR2 SASEGT come from the germline V gene.

CDR3 residues: CASSYSTSGGAEQYF. The DNA of the CDR3 is TGTGCCAGCAGTTACTCGACTAGCGGGGGGGCCGAGCAGTACTTC. The chain uses TRBV6-5 and TRBJ2-7; the match to TRBD2 covers 14 bases. Germline CDR1 reads MNHEY; CDR2 reads SVGAGI. This CDR3 spans 15 amino acids. Unmatched junction bases numbered 1, after V lost 0 bases and J lost 6 bases.

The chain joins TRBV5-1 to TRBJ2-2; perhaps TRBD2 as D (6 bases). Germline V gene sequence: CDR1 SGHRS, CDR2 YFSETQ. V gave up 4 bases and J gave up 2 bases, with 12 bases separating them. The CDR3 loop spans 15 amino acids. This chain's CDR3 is CASSRGLLNTGELFF. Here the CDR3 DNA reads TGCGCCAGCAGCCGGGGACTCCTAAACACCGGGGAGCTGTTTTTT.

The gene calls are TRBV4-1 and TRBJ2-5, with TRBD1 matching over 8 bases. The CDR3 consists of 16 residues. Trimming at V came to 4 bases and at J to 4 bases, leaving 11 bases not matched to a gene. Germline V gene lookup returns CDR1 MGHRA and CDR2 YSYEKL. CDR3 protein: CASSLLFGDRGETQYF. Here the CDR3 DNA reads TGCGCCAGCAGCCTATTGTTCGGCGACAGGGGAGAGACCCAGTACTTC.